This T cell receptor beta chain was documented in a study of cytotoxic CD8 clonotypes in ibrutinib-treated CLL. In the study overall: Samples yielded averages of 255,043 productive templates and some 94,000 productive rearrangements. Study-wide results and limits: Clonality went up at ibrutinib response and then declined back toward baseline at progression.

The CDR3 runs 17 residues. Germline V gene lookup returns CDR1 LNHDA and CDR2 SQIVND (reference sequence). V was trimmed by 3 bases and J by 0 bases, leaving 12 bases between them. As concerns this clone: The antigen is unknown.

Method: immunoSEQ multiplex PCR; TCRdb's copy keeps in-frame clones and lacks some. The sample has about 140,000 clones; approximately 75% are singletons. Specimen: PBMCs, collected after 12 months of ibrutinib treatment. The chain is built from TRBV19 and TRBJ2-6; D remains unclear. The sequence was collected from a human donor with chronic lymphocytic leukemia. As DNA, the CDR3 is TGTGCCAGTAGTATTAACGGTTACTACTCTGGGGCCAACGTCCTGACTTTC. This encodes CASSINGYYSGANVLTF.